One sample yielded the 27 T cell receptor beta chains listed below, sequenced in a study of T cell responses to AZD1222 COVID-19 vaccine. The assay was immunoSEQ multiplex PCR, and TCRdb's table has in-frame clones only and misses some. The table has approximately 100,000 clones, 90% seen once; the top ten hold approximately 5%. Here the sequenced sample was peripheral blood, taken 28 days after the second AZD1222 dose. These receptors originate from an adult who received the AZD1222 COVID-19 vaccine.

The J gene is TRBJ2-1, the V gene TRBV5-8; D possibly corresponds to TRBD2 (6 bases). CDR1 and CDR2 (germline): SGHTS, YDEGEE. CDR3 length equals 15 residues. V shed 5 bases and J shed 0 bases, with 12 bases lying between them. The DNA for the CDR3 is TGTGCCAGCAGTCGGGGGTCCAGCTCCTACAATGAGCAGTTCTTC. Protein sequence: CASSRGSSSYNEQFF.

This chain connects TRBV6-1 to TRBJ2-1; 7 bases fit TRBD1. With V trimmed by 2 bases and J by 0 bases, 7 bases remained unmatched. CDR1 is MNHNS, CDR2 SASEGT, per germline. CDR3 length: 17 residues. In nucleotides, the CDR3 is TGTGCCAGCAGTGAACGGGAAGGGGGCGCCTCCTACAATGAGCAGTTCTTC. This encodes CASSEREGGASYNEQFF.

J is TRBJ2-6 and V is TRBV28; maybe TRBD1 (5 bases). CDR3 size: 16 residues. V lost 5 bases and J 0 bases, leaving 11 bases between the germline ends. CDR1 and CDR2 from the germline V gene are MDHEN and SYDVKM. The CDR3 DNA reads as TGTGCCAGCAGTCGCCTGACAGCCTCTGGGGCCAACGTCCTGACTTTC. This sequence encodes CASSRLTASGANVLTF.

V and J are TRBV15 and TRBJ2-2; D not resolved. The CDR3 spans 14 residues. The V and J ends lost 0 bases and 2 bases respectively, with 4 bases between them. CDR1 LNHNV and CDR2 YYDKDF come from the germline V gene (reference sequence). The CDR3 here is CATSRDKNTGELFF. Written as DNA, the CDR3 is TGTGCCACCAGCAGAGATAAAAACACCGGGGAGCTGTTTTTT.

The chain links TRBV5-1 to TRBJ2-5; the match to TRBD2 covers 14 bases. The V segment lost 4 bases and the J segment 5 bases; nucleotides outside the gene matches: 13. The CDR3 covers 18 residues. CDR1 is SGHRS, CDR2 YFSETQ, per germline. In nucleotides, the CDR3 is TGCGCCAGCAGCGAGGGACTAGCGGGGGCACCGGCAATGGAGACCCAGTACTTC. Residues: CASSEGLAGAPAMETQYF.

The V and J genes are TRBV19 and TRBJ1-1, with unresolved D. The length of the CDR3 is 13 residues. Germline lookup yields CDR1 LNHDA and CDR2 SQIVND (reference sequence). The V gene lost 10 bases and the J gene lost 3 bases, with 15 bases spanning the gap. DNA for the CDR3: TGTGCCACCGGCGACACGAAGTACACTGAAGCTTTCTTT. Translation: CATGDTKYTEAFF.

The rearrangement links TRBV7-8 to TRBJ1-6; D gene ambiguous. Germline V lookup: CDR1 SGHVS, CDR2 FQNEAQ. V was cut by 5 bases and J by 7 bases, with 6 bases left in between. The CDR3 consists of 12 residues. CDR3 in amino acids: CASSHGNSPLHF. In DNA form, the CDR3 reads TGTGCCAGCAGCCATGGAAATTCACCCCTCCACTTT.

The chain uses TRBV3-1 (or the pseudogene TRBV3-2) and TRBJ1-1; no reliable D call. V dropped 0 bases and J dropped 4 bases, with 12 bases sitting between them. The CDR3 loop spans 15 amino acids. The germline gives CDR1 LGHDT, CDR2 YNNKEL (reference sequence). CDR3 sequence reads: CASSQDSGYGTEAFF. CDR3 DNA sequence: TGTGCCAGCAGCCAAGATTCTGGGTATGGCACTGAAGCTTTCTTT.

V and J are TRBV3-1 (or the pseudogene TRBV3-2) and TRBJ2-1; 7 bases align to TRBD2. The CDR3 has 17 residues. V trimming: 5 bases; J trimming: 5 bases; junction bases outside the gene matches: 15. The germline V gene has CDR1 LGHDT and CDR2 YNNKEL (reference sequence). CDR3 region: CASSSTAGPTPHNEQFF. The CDR3 DNA follows: TGTGCCAGCAGCTCGACAGCGGGGCCCACTCCCCACAATGAGCAGTTCTTC.

This clone was seen just once. The V gene is TRBV9, the J gene TRBJ1-1; tentative D call: TRBD1 (5 bases). This CDR3 spans 13 amino acids. V gave up 0 bases and J gave up 4 bases, with 7 bases separating them. Germline V gene sequence: CDR1 SGDLS, CDR2 YYNGEE. The CDR3 spells CASSVDGGTEAFF. CDR3 nucleotides: TGTGCCAGCAGCGTAGATGGGGGCACTGAAGCTTTCTTT.

This clone has a handful of counts. The chain combines TRBV7-3 with TRBJ2-4; a weak D match, TRBD2 (6 bases). Germline loops: CDR1 SGHTA, CDR2 FQGTGA. V lost 5 bases, J lost 0 bases, and 14 bases lay in between. This CDR3 is built from 16 residues. The CDR3 DNA reads TGTGCCAGCAGCCCCCAAGCGGGCGTAGCCAAAAACATTCAGTACTTC. Protein sequence: CASSPQAGVAKNIQYF.

This sequence joins TRBV19 and TRBJ1-1; 9 nucleotides line up with TRBD1. Germline V gene sequence: CDR1 LNHDA, CDR2 SQIVND (reference sequence). This CDR3 has 14 amino acids. The V segment lost 2 bases and the J segment 4 bases; nucleotides outside the gene matches: 2. CDR3 region: CASSIMTGGTEAFF. The CDR3 bases are TGTGCCAGTAGTATAATGACAGGGGGCACTGAAGCTTTCTTT.

J is TRBJ1-2 and V is TRBV2, with TRBD1 matching 8 bases. The CDR3 is 17 amino acids. V trimming: 5 bases; J trimming: 0 bases; junction bases outside the gene matches: 11. CDR1 SNHLY and CDR2 FYNNEI come from the germline V gene. The CDR3 sequence is CASSPGQGSTPNYGYTF. Here the CDR3 DNA reads TGTGCCAGCAGTCCCGGACAGGGTTCAACACCTAACTATGGCTACACCTTC.

This chain joins TRBV5-6 and TRBJ1-5; TRBD1 is a possible D gene (5 bases). This CDR3 has 14 residues. Per germline, CDR1 SGHDT and CDR2 YYEEEE. V shed 4 bases and J shed 6 bases, with 14 bases lying between them. The CDR3: CASSPSSRGQPQHF. In nucleotides, the CDR3 is TGTGCCAGCAGCCCCTCATCTAGGGGTCAGCCCCAGCATTTT.

The chain's CDR3 is CASSLVVRGHSNQPQHF. CDR3 nucleotide sequence: TGTGCCAGCAGTTTAGTAGTAAGGGGACATAGCAATCAGCCCCAGCATTTT. V usage is TRBV28 and J usage is TRBJ1-5, with D perhaps TRBD1 (6 bases). The ends were cut back, 2 bases at V and 0 bases at J, with 14 bases in the middle. Germline CDR1 MDHEN, CDR2 SYDVKM. The CDR3 is made up of 17 amino acids.

CDR3 residues: CASSITSGGTDTQYF. In DNA form, the CDR3 reads TGTGCCAGCAGTATAACTAGCGGGGGGACAGATACGCAGTATTTT. The J gene is TRBJ2-3, the V gene TRBV28; TRBD2 aligns across 12 bases. There are 15 residues in the CDR3. V shed 5 bases and J 3 bases; nucleotides not matched to a gene: 3. The germline CDR1 and CDR2 sequences are MDHEN and SYDVKM.

This chain joins TRBV5-8 and TRBJ2-1; tentative D call: TRBD1 (6 bases). The CDR3 is 13 amino acids. Germline V gene lookup returns CDR1 SGHTS and CDR2 YDEGEE. The germline V and J ends were trimmed by 3 bases and 9 bases, with 13 bases remaining between them. CDR3 DNA sequence: TGTGCCAGCAGCTCCCATCGAGGGGGTGAGCAGTTCTTC. As protein: CASSSHRGGEQFF. The full variable domain, completed using reference TRBV5-8 and TRBJ2-1, is EAGVTQSPTHLIKTRGQQATLRCSPISGHTSVYWYQQALGLGLQFLLWYDEGEERNRGNFPPRFSGRQFPNYSSELNVNALELEDSALYLCASSSHRGGEQFFGPGTRLTVL.

This chain joins TRBV6-6 and TRBJ1-2; D not resolved. Germline CDR1 is MNHNY and CDR2 is SVGAGI (reference sequence). With 2 bases removed from V and 3 bases from J, the gap between germline ends came to 7 bases. The CDR3 consists of 13 residues. The chain's CDR3 is CASSYASDYGYTF. The CDR3 DNA reads as TGTGCCAGCAGTTACGCGTCAGACTATGGCTACACCTTC.

The genes are TRBV28 and TRBJ1-5, with no clear D. Germline V gene sequence: CDR1 MDHEN, CDR2 SYDVKM. This CDR3 spans 15 amino acids. With 3 bases removed from V and 4 bases from J, the gap between germline ends came to 13 bases. CDR3 DNA sequence: TGTGCCAGCAGTTTGGCTGGGCTTAATAATCAGCCCCAGCATTTT. Translated, it gives CASSLAGLNNQPQHF.

This rearrangement joins TRBV6-2 or TRBV6-3 to TRBJ1-6; D gene ambiguous. Germline V lookup: CDR1 MNHEY, CDR2 SVGEGT. This CDR3 comprises 16 residues. Trimming took 2 bases from V and 6 from J, leaving 14 bases between them. Here the CDR3 DNA reads TGTGCCAGCAGTTACGGTGTCTCCTGGGGTAATTCACCCCTCCACTTT. Translated, it gives CASSYGVSWGNSPLHF.

J is TRBJ2-5 and V is TRBV5-1; 9 positions agree with TRBD2. Germline V gene lookup returns CDR1 SGHRS and CDR2 YFSETQ. With 0 bases clipped from V and 1 base from J, the junction kept 1 base outside the gene matches. The CDR3 covers 15 residues. This chain's CDR3 is CASSLGLAVQETQYF. The CDR3 nucleotides read TGCGCCAGCAGCTTGGGACTAGCGGTCCAAGAGACCCAGTACTTC. Filled out from reference TRBV5-1 and TRBJ2-5, the complete variable domain reads KAGVTQTPRYLIKTRGQQVTLSCSPISGHRSVSWYQQTPGQGLQFLFEYFSETQRNKGNFPGRFSGRQFSNSRSEMNVSTLELGDSALYLCASSLGLAVQETQYFGPGTRLLVL.

V is TRBV18 and J is TRBJ1-4; D gene unclear. CDR3 size: 14 residues. V dropped 4 bases and J dropped 3 bases, with 9 bases sitting between them. Per the germline V gene, CDR1 is KGHSH and CDR2 is LQKENI. CDR3 bases: TGTGCCAGCTCACGGGATTTTGCTAATGAAAAACTGTTTTTT. This translates into CASSRDFANEKLFF.

V usage is TRBV6-2 or TRBV6-3 and J usage is TRBJ2-7; no reliable D call. Trimming stripped 0 bases from V and 2 bases from J, with 8 bases between. This CDR3 comprises 14 residues. Germline V CDR1 and CDR2: MNHEY, SVGEGT. CDR3 sequence: CASSYSPGTYEQYF. The CDR3 DNA follows: TGTGCCAGCAGTTACTCGCCAGGAACCTACGAGCAGTACTTC.

The chain links TRBV19 to TRBJ1-5, with a weak D call TRBD1 (6 bases). Trimming left V 3 bases short and J 5 bases short, with 11 bases between. Germline lookup yields CDR1 LNHDA and CDR2 SQIVND (reference sequence). CDR3 length equals 14 residues. CDR3 coding DNA: TGTGCCAGTAGTATCACAGGGCCGGATCAGCCCCAGCATTTT. It is translated as CASSITGPDQPQHF.

CDR3 nucleotide sequence: TGTGCCAGCAGCCAGACGATGACTAGCAATCAGCCCCAGCATTTT. Translating it yields CASSQTMTSNQPQHF. The V gene is TRBV4-2, the J gene TRBJ1-5; D remains ambiguous. From germline, CDR1 is LGHNA and CDR2 YNFKEQ. The V end was cut by 3 bases, the J end by 0 bases, with 9 bases between. The CDR3 runs 15 residues.

The genes are TRBV29-1 and TRBJ2-2, with TRBD1 as a possible D gene (5 bases). This CDR3 region has 14 residues. Trimming cost V 4 bases and J 5 bases, with 14 bases left between them. Germline CDR1 SQVTM, CDR2 ANQGSEA. CDR3 bases: TGCAGCGTTGTCGGAGACAGAAGTACCGGGGAGCTGTTTTTT. Translating it yields CSVVGDRSTGELFF.

DNA of the CDR3: TGCGCCAGCAGCCAAGATAGGCCAGGGAACACCATATATTTT. Its translation is CASSQDRPGNTIYF. The chain links TRBV4-3 to TRBJ1-3, with D tentatively TRBD1 (5 bases). The V end lost 0 bases, the J end lost 7 bases, and 10 bases lay between the germline ends. This CDR3 comprises 14 residues. CDR1 and CDR2 from the germline V gene are LGHNA and YSLEER.